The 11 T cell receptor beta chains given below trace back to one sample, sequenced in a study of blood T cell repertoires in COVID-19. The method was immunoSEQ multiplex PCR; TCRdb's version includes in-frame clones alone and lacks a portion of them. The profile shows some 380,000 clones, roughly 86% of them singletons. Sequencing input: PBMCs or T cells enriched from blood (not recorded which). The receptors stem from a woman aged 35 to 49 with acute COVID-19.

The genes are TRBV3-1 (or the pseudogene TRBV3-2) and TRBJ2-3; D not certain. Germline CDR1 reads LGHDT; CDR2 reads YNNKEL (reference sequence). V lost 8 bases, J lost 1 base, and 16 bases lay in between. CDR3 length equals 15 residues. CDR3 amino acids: CASRRSGSRTDTQYF. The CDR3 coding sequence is TGTGCCAGCCGCCGCAGTGGTAGCCGCACAGATACGCAGTATTTT.

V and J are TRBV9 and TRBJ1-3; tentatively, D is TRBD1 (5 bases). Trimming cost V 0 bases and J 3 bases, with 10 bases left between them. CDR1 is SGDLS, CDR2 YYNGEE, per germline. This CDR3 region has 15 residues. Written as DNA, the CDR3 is TGTGCCAGCAGCGTAGGGGGGGTTGGTGGAAACACCATATATTTT. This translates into CASSVGGVGGNTIYF.

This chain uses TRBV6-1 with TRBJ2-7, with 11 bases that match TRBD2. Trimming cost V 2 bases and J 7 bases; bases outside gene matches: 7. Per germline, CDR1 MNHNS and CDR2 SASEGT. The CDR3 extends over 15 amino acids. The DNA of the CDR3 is TGTGCCAGCAGTGAATCTAGCGGGAGGTCGTGGGAGCAGTACTTC. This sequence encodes CASSESSGRSWEQYF.

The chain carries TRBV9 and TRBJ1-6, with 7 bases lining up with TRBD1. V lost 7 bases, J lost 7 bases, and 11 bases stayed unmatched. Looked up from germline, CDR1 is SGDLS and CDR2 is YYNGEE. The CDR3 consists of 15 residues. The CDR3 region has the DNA TGTGCCAGCCCTACAGGGGCCTACAGAAATTCACCCCTCCACTTT. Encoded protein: CASPTGAYRNSPLHF.

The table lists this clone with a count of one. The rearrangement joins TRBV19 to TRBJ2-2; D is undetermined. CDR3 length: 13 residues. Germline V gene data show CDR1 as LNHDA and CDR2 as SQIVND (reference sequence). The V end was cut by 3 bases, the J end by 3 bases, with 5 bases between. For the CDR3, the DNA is TGTGCCAGTAGTATCGAGTACACCGGGGAGCTGTTTTTT. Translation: CASSIEYTGELFF.

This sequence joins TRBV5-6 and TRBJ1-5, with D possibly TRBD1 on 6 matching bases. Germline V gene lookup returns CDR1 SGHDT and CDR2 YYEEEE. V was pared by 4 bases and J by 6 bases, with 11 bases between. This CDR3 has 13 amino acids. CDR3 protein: CASSTGLGQPQHF. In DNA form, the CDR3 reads TGTGCCAGCAGCACAGGGTTGGGTCAGCCCCAGCATTTT.

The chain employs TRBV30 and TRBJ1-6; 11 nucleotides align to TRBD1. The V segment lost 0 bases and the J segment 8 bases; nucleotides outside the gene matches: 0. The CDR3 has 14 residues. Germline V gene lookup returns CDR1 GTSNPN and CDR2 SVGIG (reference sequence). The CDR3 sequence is CAWSVGQGDSPLHF. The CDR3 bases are TGTGCCTGGAGTGTGGGACAGGGGGATTCACCCCTCCACTTT.

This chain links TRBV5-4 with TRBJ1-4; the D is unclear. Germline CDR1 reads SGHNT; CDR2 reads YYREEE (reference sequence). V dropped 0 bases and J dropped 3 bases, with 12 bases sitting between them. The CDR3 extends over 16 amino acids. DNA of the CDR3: TGTGCCAGCAGCTTGGGAGGGATGAGGGCTAATGAAAAACTGTTTTTT. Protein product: CASSLGGMRANEKLFF.

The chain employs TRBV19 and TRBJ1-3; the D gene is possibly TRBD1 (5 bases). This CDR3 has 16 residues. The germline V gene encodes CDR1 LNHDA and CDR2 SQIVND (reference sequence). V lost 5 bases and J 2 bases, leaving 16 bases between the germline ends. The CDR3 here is CASSSVRGVPGNTIYF. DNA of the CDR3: TGTGCCAGTAGTTCAGTGCGGGGGGTCCCTGGAAACACCATATATTTT.

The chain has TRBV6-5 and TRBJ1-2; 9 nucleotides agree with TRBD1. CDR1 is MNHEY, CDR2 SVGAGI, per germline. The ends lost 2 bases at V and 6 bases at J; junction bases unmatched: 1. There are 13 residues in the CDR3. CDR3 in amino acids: CASSYRTGDGYTF. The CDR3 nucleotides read TGTGCCAGCAGTTACAGGACAGGGGATGGCTACACCTTC.

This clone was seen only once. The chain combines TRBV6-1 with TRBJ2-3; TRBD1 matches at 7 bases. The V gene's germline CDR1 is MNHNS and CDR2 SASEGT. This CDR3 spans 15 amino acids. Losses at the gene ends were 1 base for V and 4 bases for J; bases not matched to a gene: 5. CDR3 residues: CASSEVRGTADTQYF. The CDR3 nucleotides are TGTGCCAGCAGTGAAGTCAGGGGGACGGCAGATACGCAGTATTTT.